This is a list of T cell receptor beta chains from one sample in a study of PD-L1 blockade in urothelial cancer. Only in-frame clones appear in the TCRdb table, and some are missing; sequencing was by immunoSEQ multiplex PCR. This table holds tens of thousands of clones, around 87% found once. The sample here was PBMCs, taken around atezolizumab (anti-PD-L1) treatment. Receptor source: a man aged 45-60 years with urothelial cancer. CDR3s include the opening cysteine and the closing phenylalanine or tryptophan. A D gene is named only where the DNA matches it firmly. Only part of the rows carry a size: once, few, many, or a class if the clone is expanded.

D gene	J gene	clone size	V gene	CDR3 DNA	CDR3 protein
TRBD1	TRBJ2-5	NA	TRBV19	TGTGCCAGTAGCCTGACCGGGACAGGGGGTTTTGAGACCCAGTACTTC	CASSLTGTGGFETQYF
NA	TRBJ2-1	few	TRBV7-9	TGTGCCAGCAGCCAGCGGAACGCGAGACGGACCTACAATGAGCAGTTCTTC	CASSQRNARRTYNEQFF
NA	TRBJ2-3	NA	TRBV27	TGTGCCAGCAGTTACTACTCTACGAGGGCGGGAGATACGCAGTATTTT	CASSYYSTRAGDTQYF
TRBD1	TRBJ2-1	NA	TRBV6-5	TGTGCCAGCAGATCCGGGACAGGGTACCACAATGAGCAGTTCTTC	CASRSGTGYHNEQFF
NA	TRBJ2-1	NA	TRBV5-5	TGTGCCAGCAGCTTGGGACGGGAAGGGCAGTTCTTC	CASSLGREGQFF
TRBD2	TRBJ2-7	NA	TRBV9	TGTGCCAGCAGCTTATCAGCGGGGGGGCAAGAGCAGTACTTC	CASSLSAGGQEQYF
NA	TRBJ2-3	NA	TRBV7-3	TGTGCCAGCAGCTCCGGGGGGCCCACAGATACGCAGTATTTT	CASSSGGPTDTQYF
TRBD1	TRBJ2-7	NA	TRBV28	TGTGCCAGCAGTCTGCAGGGGGCTTCCTACGAGCAGTACTTC	CASSLQGASYEQYF
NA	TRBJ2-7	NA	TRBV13	TGTGCCAGCAGCCGAGCCTACGAGCAGTACTTC	CASSRAYEQYF
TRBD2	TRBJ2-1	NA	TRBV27	TGTGCCAGCTCCGGAATTCTAGCGGATGCTTCCTACAATGAGCAGTTCTTC	CASSGILADASYNEQFF
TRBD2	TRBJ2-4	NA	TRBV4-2	TGTGCCAGCAGCCAAGCTACAGTAGGGACTAGCGAGAGCATTCAGTACTTC	CASSQATVGTSESIQYF
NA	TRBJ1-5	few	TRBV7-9	TGTGCCAGCAGCCATACAGGGCCCGGACAGCCCCAGCATTTT	CASSHTGPGQPQHF
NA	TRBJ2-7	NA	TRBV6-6	TGTGCCAGCAGTGCCGGGGTCCCGGAGGTTGAGCAGTACTTC	CASSAGVPEVEQYF
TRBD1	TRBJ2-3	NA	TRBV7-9	TGTGCCAGCAGCTGGGGGACAGGGGTCATGGATACGCAGTATTTT	CASSWGTGVMDTQYF
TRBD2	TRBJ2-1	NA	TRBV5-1	TGCGCCAGCAGCTACCGGACTAGCGGTGGAGAGCAGTTCTTC	CASSYRTSGGEQFF
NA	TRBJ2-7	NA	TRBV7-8	TGTGCCAGCAGCTCAACAGGGTCGGACTACGAGCAGTACTTC	CASSSTGSDYEQYF
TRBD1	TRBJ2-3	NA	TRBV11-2	TGTGCCAGCAGCTTAGCCAGGACAGGGAGCACAGATACGCAGTATTTT	CASSLARTGSTDTQYF
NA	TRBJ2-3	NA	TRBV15	TGTGCCACCACCCCGGACAGAGCCACAGATACGCAGTATTTT	CATTPDRATDTQYF
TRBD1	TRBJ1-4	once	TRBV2	TGTGCCAGCAGGGGGGACAGTGAAAAACTGTTTTTT	CASRGDSEKLFF
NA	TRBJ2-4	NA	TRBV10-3	TGTGCCATCAGTGCAGGGGACATTCAGTACTTC	CAISAGDIQYF
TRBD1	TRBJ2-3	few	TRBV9	TGTGCCAGCAGCGCGGGACAGGGCCCAGATACGCAGTATTTT	CASSAGQGPDTQYF
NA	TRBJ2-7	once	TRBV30	TGTGCCTGGAGTGAGGGGAAGGACGAGCAGTACTTC	CAWSEGKDEQYF
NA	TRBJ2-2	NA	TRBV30	TGTGCCTGGAGTGTAAGGGCGGTGACTAGGGGTTTCACCGGGGAGCTGTTTTTT	CAWSVRAVTRGFTGELFF
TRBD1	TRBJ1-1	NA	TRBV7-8	TGTGCCAGCAGCTTAGGGGCAGGGGGAATACTGAACACTGAAGCTTTCTTT	CASSLGAGGILNTEAFF
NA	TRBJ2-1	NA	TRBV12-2	TGTGCAAGTCGCCCAAGGACTAGCGGGAGCGATGAGCAGTTCTTC	CASRPRTSGSDEQFF
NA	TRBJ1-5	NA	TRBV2	TGTGCCAGCAGTGAAGCGATCTTCGGGTCGGGGAGCAATCAGCCCCAGCATTTT	CASSEAIFGSGSNQPQHF
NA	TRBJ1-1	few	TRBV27	TGTGCCAGCAAAGACAGGATCCGGACTGAAGCTTTCTTT	CASKDRIRTEAFF
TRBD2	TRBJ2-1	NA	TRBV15	TGTGCCACCAGCAGAGATGAGCTAGCGGGGTTACACAATGAGCAGTTCTTC	CATSRDELAGLHNEQFF
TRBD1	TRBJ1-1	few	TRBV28	TGTGCCAGCAGACTCAGGGGGCGGGGTGAAGCTTTCTTT	CASRLRGRGEAFF
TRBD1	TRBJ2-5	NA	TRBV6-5	TGTGCCAGCAGACGGGACAGGCTACCCCAAGAGACCCAGTACTTC	CASRRDRLPQETQYF
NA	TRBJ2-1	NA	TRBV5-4	TGTGCCAGCAGCTTGGACGGGGCCTACAATGAGCAGTTCTTC	CASSLDGAYNEQFF
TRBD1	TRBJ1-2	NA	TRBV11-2	TGTGCCAGCAGCCCGGGGACAGACTATGGCTACACCTTC	CASSPGTDYGYTF
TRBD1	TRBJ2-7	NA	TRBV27	TGTGCCAGCTCCCCCGGGACAGGGGTAAGCGAGCAGTACTTC	CASSPGTGVSEQYF
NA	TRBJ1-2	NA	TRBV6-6	TGTGCCAGCAGCCTACAGGCCGGGGGCTACACCTTC	CASSLQAGGYTF
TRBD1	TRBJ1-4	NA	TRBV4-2	TGTGCCAGCTCCGGACAGGACATTGAAAAACTGTTTTTT	CASSGQDIEKLFF
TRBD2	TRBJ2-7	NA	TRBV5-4	TGTGCCAGCAGCAACCATCTAGCGGGGAATTCCTACGAGCAGTACTTC	CASSNHLAGNSYEQYF
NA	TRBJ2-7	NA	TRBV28	TGTGCCAGCAGACCAAGCAAGAGAGCCCCCTACGAGCAGTACTTC	CASRPSKRAPYEQYF
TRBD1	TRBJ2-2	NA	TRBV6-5	TGTGCCAGTCAGGGGGTCGTAACCGGGGAGCTGTTTTTT	CASQGVVTGELFF
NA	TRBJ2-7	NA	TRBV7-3	TGTGCCAGCAGCCAAGTGGGGGGGGCGTCCTACGAGCAGTACTTC	CASSQVGGASYEQYF
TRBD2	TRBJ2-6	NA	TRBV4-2	TGTGCCAGCAGCCAAGAGGGGAGGGGATCTGGGGCCAACGTCCTGACTTTC	CASSQEGRGSGANVLTF
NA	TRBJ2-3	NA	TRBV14	TGTGCCAGCAGCCCAGGACTCTCTAGCACAGATACGCAGTATTTT	CASSPGLSSTDTQYF
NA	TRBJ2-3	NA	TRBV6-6	TGTGCCAGCAGTTACGGGAGTACTAGCACAGATACGCAGTATTTT	CASSYGSTSTDTQYF
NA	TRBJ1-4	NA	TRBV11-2	TGTGCCAGCAGCTTAGTCCGTCATGAAAAACTGTTTTTT	CASSLVRHEKLFF
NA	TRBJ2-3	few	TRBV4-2	TGTGCCAGCAGCCCCGGAAGGTGGGGAGACACAGATACGCAGTATTTT	CASSPGRWGDTDTQYF
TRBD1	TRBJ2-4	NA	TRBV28	TGTGCCAGCAGTGCTGACAGGGGGCGCGGGAGAGTAGCCAAAAACATTCAGTACTTC	CASSADRGRGRVAKNIQYF
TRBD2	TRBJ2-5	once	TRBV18	TGTGCCAGCTCACCCCCAGCGGGGGGAGAGACCCAGTACTTC	CASSPPAGGETQYF
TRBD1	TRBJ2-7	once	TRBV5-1	TGCGCCAGCAGCGGCGGACAGGGAGAGCAGTACTTC	CASSGGQGEQYF
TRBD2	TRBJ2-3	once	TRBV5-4	TGTGCCAGCAGCATGACTAGCGGGAGGATCACAGATACGCAGTATTTT	CASSMTSGRITDTQYF
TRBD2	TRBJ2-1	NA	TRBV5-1	TGCGCCAGCAGGTCCGGGGGGAGACGAGACAATGAGCAGTTCTTC	CASRSGGRRDNEQFF
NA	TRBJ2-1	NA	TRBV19	TGTGCCAGTAGTATAGCCTACCAGCAGTTCTTC	CASSIAYQQFF
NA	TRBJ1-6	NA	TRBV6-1	TGTGCCAGCAGTGAAACCCAGATCAATTCACCCCTCCACTTT	CASSETQINSPLHF
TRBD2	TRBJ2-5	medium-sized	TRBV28	TGTGCCAGCAGTTCCACGAGGACTAGCGGTGAGACCCAGTACTTC	CASSSTRTSGETQYF
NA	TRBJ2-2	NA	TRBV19	TGTGCCAGTAGTCGTAGCAACACCGGGGAGCTGTTTTTT	CASSRSNTGELFF
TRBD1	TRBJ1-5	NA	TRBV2	TGTGCCAGCAGCGAAACGGGACAGTTTAATCAGCCCCAGCATTTT	CASSETGQFNQPQHF
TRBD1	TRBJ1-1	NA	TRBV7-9	TGTGCCAGCAGCGAACAGGGGGCGGGTGAAGCTTTCTTT	CASSEQGAGEAFF